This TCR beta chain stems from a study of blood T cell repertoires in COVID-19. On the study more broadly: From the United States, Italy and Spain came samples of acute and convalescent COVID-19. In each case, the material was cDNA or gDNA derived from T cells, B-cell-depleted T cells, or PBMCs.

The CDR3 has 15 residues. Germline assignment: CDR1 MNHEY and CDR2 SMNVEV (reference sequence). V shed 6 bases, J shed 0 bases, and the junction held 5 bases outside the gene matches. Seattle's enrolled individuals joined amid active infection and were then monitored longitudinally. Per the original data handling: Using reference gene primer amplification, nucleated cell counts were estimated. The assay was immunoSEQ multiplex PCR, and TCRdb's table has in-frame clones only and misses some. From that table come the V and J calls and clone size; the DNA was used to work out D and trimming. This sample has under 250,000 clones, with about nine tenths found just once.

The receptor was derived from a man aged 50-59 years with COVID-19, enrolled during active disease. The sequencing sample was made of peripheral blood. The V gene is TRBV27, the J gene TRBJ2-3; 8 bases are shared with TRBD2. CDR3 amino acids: CASRGLGTSTDTQYF. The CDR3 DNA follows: TGTGCCAGCAGGGGACTAGGTACTAGCACAGATACGCAGTATTTT.